Below are 27 T cell receptor beta chains sequenced from a single sample in a study of PD-1 blockade in classical Hodgkin lymphoma. Assay used: immunoSEQ multiplex PCR; TCRdb lists only in-frame clones, some missing. This table has about 35,000 clones, 75% to 95% appearing once. Every patient relapsed after autologous stem cell transplantation, and brentuximab vedotin exposure varied. Thawed PBMCs yielded CD4+ T cells through magnetic negative selection. Specimen: CD4+ T cells from blood, collected at baseline. The receptors derive from a human donor with classical Hodgkin lymphoma.

The chain recombines TRBV7-3 with TRBJ2-1; 7 bases agree with TRBD2. CDR3 size: 17 residues. CDR1 is SGHTA, CDR2 FQGTGA, per germline. Losses at the gene ends were 3 bases for V and 5 bases for J; bases not matched to a gene: 13. The CDR3 sequence is CASSLGNGWAGDNEQFF. The CDR3 DNA follows: TGTGCCAGCAGCTTGGGTAACGGATGGGCGGGGGACAATGAGCAGTTCTTC.

The chain joins TRBV7-9 to TRBJ2-6, with D perhaps matching TRBD1 (5 bases). CDR1 and CDR2 (germline): SEHNR, FQNEAQ (reference sequence). The ends were cut back, 7 bases at V and 0 bases at J, with 16 bases in the middle. CDR3 length equals 17 residues. The CDR3: CASNTTERHSGANVLTF. DNA of the CDR3: TGTGCCAGCAACACGACAGAAAGGCACTCTGGGGCCAACGTCCTGACTTTC.

V gene TRBV27 combines with J gene TRBJ2-7; perhaps TRBD1 as D (6 bases). Germline loops: CDR1 MNHEY, CDR2 SMNVEV (reference sequence). Trimming cost V 6 bases and J 5 bases, with 23 bases left between them. CDR3 length: 16 residues. In nucleotides, the CDR3 is TGTGCCAGCAGCCGTTGGTCGGGCGGACAGCATAACGAGCAGTACTTC. This translates into CASSRWSGGQHNEQYF.

V usage is TRBV5-1 and J usage is TRBJ2-2; D possibly corresponds to TRBD2 (5 bases). Per the germline V gene, CDR1 is SGHRS and CDR2 is YFSETQ. V shed 0 bases and J shed 6 bases, with 12 bases lying between them. The CDR3 sequence is 15 residues long. The CDR3, as DNA: TGCGCCAGCAGCTTGGCCTGGGTCGGGGCCGGGGAGCTGTTTTTT. Protein sequence: CASSLAWVGAGELFF.

This chain connects TRBV28 to TRBJ2-1; 8 nucleotides align to TRBD2. The CDR3 is 15 residues long. J gave up 1 base and V 3 bases, and 2 bases lay outside the gene matches. Germline CDR1 reads MDHEN; CDR2 reads SYDVKM. CDR3 sequence (DNA): TGTGCCAGCAGTTTCGGCGGGAGGTCCTACAATGAGCAGTTCTTC. Protein: CASSFGGRSYNEQFF.

This sequence joins TRBV5-1 and TRBJ2-1, with D perhaps TRBD2 (5 bases). The V gene lost 2 bases and the J gene lost 0 bases, with 9 bases spanning the gap. This CDR3 is built from 15 residues. CDR1 is SGHRS and CDR2 is YFSETQ in the germline V gene. The CDR3 region has the DNA TGCGCCAGCAGCTTTGAGGGTAGCTCCTACAATGAGCAGTTCTTC. Translation gives CASSFEGSSYNEQFF.

To note about this clone: An end of the junction does not agree with germline; a read error may underlie this. The chain joins TRBV2 to TRBJ2-1; D is undetermined. Germline CDR1 and CDR2: SNHLY and FYNNEI. The CDR3 runs to 17 residues. CDR3 amino acids: CASREGRWSSSYNEQFF. The CDR3 DNA follows: TGTGCCAGCAGGGAAGGAAGGTGGTCGAGCTCCTACAATGAGCAGTTCTTC.

The rearrangement uses TRBV6-5 and TRBJ2-1; D is unclear. CDR3 size: 14 residues. Germline V gene sequence: CDR1 MNHEY, CDR2 SVGAGI. V lost 3 bases and J 5 bases, leaving 11 bases between the germline ends. The CDR3 coding sequence is TGTGCCAGCAGTTATCCCCCACCCAACAATGAGCAGTTCTTC. Translation gives CASSYPPPNNEQFF.

The gene calls are TRBV5-1 and TRBJ2-1, with 12 bases lining up with TRBD2. The CDR3 totals 16 residues. In germline, CDR1 is SGHRS, CDR2 YFSETQ. Losses at the gene ends were 0 bases for V and 9 bases for J; bases not matched to a gene: 7. CDR3: CASSLDLGLAGTEQFF. The CDR3 bases are TGCGCCAGCAGCTTGGACCTGGGACTAGCGGGTACTGAGCAGTTCTTC.

This rearrangement joins TRBV4-1 to TRBJ2-1; 7 bases line up with TRBD1. Germline values: CDR1 MGHRA, CDR2 YSYEKL. V lost 0 bases to trimming and J lost 0 bases; unmatched junction nucleotides: 8. The CDR3 has 18 amino acids. The CDR3 loop reads CASSQDVGQPTSYNEQFF. In nucleotides, the CDR3 is TGCGCCAGCAGCCAAGATGTGGGACAGCCGACCTCCTACAATGAGCAGTTCTTC.

This clone was seen only once. This sequence joins TRBV7-2 and TRBJ2-1; D may match TRBD1 or TRBD2 (5 bases each). Germline V gene sequence: CDR1 SGHTA, CDR2 FQGNSA. V lost 0 bases to trimming and J lost 12 bases, with 12 bases between them. This CDR3 contains 13 residues. The CDR3 nucleotides are TGTGCCAGCAGCTTAGCTGACTTGAGGGGGCAGTTCTTC. Protein sequence: CASSLADLRGQFF.

V gene TRBV5-4 combines with J gene TRBJ1-2, with no clear D. The CDR3 spans 12 residues. V lost 0 bases, J lost 7 bases, and 7 bases lay in between. Per the germline V gene, CDR1 is SGHNT and CDR2 is YYREEE (reference sequence). The CDR3, as DNA: TGTGCCAGCAGCTTGGACAGTGCTGGCTACACCTTC. It encodes CASSLDSAGYTF.

This clone has only one observation. This sequence joins TRBV2 and TRBJ2-1; D perhaps matches TRBD1 (6 bases). This CDR3 has 15 amino acids. Trimming pared 4 bases from V and 2 bases from J, leaving 12 bases between. Per germline, CDR1 SNHLY and CDR2 FYNNEI. The CDR3, as DNA: TGTGCCAGCAGTGCCGACAGGACCACCTACAATGAGCAGTTCTTC. Encoded protein: CASSADRTTYNEQFF.

The chain joins TRBV30 to TRBJ1-3, with D perhaps matching TRBD1 (5 bases). Germline V lookup: CDR1 GTSNPN, CDR2 SVGIG (reference sequence). CDR3 length equals 17 residues. V was trimmed by 2 bases and J by 0 bases, leaving 17 bases between them. The CDR3 sequence: CAWSSRGHLGSGNTIYF. For the CDR3, the DNA is TGTGCCTGGAGTAGCCGAGGACACCTAGGCTCTGGAAACACCATATATTTT.

This chain links TRBV5-4 with TRBJ2-1, with 14 positions matching TRBD2. V was pared by 4 bases and J by 7 bases, with 7 bases of the junction left unmatched. This CDR3 spans 16 amino acids. Germline CDR1 is SGHNT and CDR2 is YYREEE (reference sequence). The CDR3 DNA is TGTGCCAGCAGCCTGGGACTAGCGGGAGAGTATAATGAGCAGTTCTTC. This translates into CASSLGLAGEYNEQFF.

This clone came up once. This rearrangement joins TRBV9 to TRBJ2-7, with TRBD1 matching 8 bases. The CDR3 runs to 13 residues. The V and J ends lost 4 bases and 4 bases, in that order; junction bases with no gene match: 4. CDR1 is SGDLS and CDR2 is YYNGEE in the germline V gene. CDR3 sequence reads: CASSRQGAYEQYF. CDR3 nucleotide sequence: TGTGCCAGCAGCCGGCAGGGGGCTTACGAGCAGTACTTC.

This chain uses TRBV30 with TRBJ1-2; D gene uncertain. Trimming cost V 0 bases and J 4 bases, with 12 bases left between them. Germline V gives CDR1 GTSNPN, CDR2 SVGIG (reference sequence). The CDR3 contains 14 residues. CDR3 in DNA: TGTGCCTGGAGTGTAGGTCAGCCTCTCTATGGCTACACCTTC. Its translation: CAWSVGQPLYGYTF.

The V call is TRBV7-2, the J call TRBJ2-1, with 9 bases identical to TRBD2. Germline CDR1 is SGHTA and CDR2 is FQGNSA. This CDR3 spans 16 amino acids. With V trimmed by 0 bases and J by 2 bases, 2 bases remained unmatched. CDR3 DNA sequence: TGTGCCAGCAGCTTAGCGGCGGGAGGGCCCTACAATGAGCAGTTCTTC. Protein sequence: CASSLAAGGPYNEQFF.

The chain carries TRBV15 and TRBJ2-1; 8 positions agree with TRBD2. There are 15 residues in the CDR3. Trimming removed 1 base from V and 10 bases from J; junction bases left unmatched: 9. In germline, CDR1 is LNHNV, CDR2 YYDKDF (reference sequence). DNA for the CDR3: TGTGCCACCAGCAGAGCGGCAGCGGGAGTGGGAGAGCAGTTCTTC. It translates to CATSRAAAGVGEQFF. Full variable domain (remainder filled in from reference TRBV15 and TRBJ2-1): DAMVIQNPRYQVTQFGKPVTLSCSQTLNHNVMYWYQQKSSQAPKLLFHYYDKDFNNEADTPDNFQSRRPNTSFCFLDIRSPGLGDTAMYLCATSRAAAGVGEQFFGPGTRLTVL.

This rearrangement joins TRBV7-2 to TRBJ2-7, with 14 bases fitting TRBD2. Germline V gene sequence: CDR1 SGHTA, CDR2 FQGNSA. The trim removed 4 bases at V and 1 base at J, leaving 12 bases unmatched. The CDR3 consists of 19 residues. CDR3 sequence reads: CASSYLSGTSGRKSYEQYF. The DNA for the CDR3 is TGTGCCAGCAGCTACTTATCCGGGACTAGCGGGAGAAAGTCCTACGAGCAGTACTTC.

The chain joins TRBV10-2 to TRBJ1-4; 10 bases agree with TRBD1. Germline V gene sequence: CDR1 WSHSY, CDR2 SAAADI. J was trimmed by 4 bases and V by 9 bases; bases with no gene match: 8. The CDR3 contains 15 residues. The CDR3 is CASGDRGMSNEKLFF. The CDR3 coding sequence is TGCGCCAGTGGGGACAGGGGAATGAGTAATGAAAAACTGTTTTTT.

V and J are TRBV7-9 and TRBJ1-1, with D hard to call. Germline V gives CDR1 SEHNR, CDR2 FQNEAQ (reference sequence). Between the trimmed V and J ends, which lost 2 bases and 7 bases, there was a span of 11 bases. This CDR3 is 13 amino acids long. The CDR3 region is CASSLLTALEAFF. CDR3 DNA sequence: TGTGCCAGCAGCTTACTAACAGCGCTTGAAGCTTTCTTT.

The genes are TRBV7-9 and TRBJ2-1, with D maybe TRBD2 (7 bases). V was pared by 2 bases and J by 7 bases, with 15 bases between. Germline lookup yields CDR1 SEHNR and CDR2 FQNEAQ (reference sequence). The CDR3 consists of 15 residues. The CDR3: CASSLYGGGGNEQFF. The CDR3 DNA sequence: TGTGCCAGCAGCTTATATGGGGGAGGGGGGAATGAGCAGTTCTTC.

The rearrangement joins TRBV7-2 to TRBJ2-7; D remains ambiguous. This CDR3 has 15 residues. Germline V gene lookup returns CDR1 SGHTA and CDR2 FQGNSA. V was cut by 5 bases and J by 2 bases, with 16 bases left in between. The CDR3 bases are TGTGCCAGCAGCGCCGGTCTCACCGATACCTACGAGCAGTACTTC. This codes for CASSAGLTDTYEQYF. The complete variable domain, with remaining parts taken from reference TRBV7-2 and TRBJ2-7, reads GAGVSQSPSNKVTEKGKDVELRCDPISGHTALYWYRQSLGQGLEFLIYFQGNSAPDKSGLPSDRFSAERTGGSVSTLTIQRTQQEDSAVYLCASSAGLTDTYEQYFGPGTRLTVT.

The V call is TRBV5-1, the J call TRBJ2-7, with D possibly being TRBD1 (6 bases). V shed 5 bases and J shed 3 bases, with 9 bases lying between them. The CDR3 is made up of 12 amino acids. CDR1 is SGHRS, CDR2 YFSETQ, per germline. CDR3 nucleotide sequence: TGCGCCAGCAGAGGGACAAACTACGAGCAGTACTTC. Protein sequence: CASRGTNYEQYF.

This chain uses TRBV7-2 with TRBJ1-1; D unclear. From germline, CDR1 is SGHTA and CDR2 FQGNSA. This CDR3 spans 14 amino acids. V was shortened by 5 bases and J by 0 bases, with 10 bases between the two germline ends. CDR3 DNA: TGTGCCAGCAGCCCCCCCGGCCTGAACACTGAAGCTTTCTTT. This codes for CASSPPGLNTEAFF.

A single count supports this clone. The junction and the germline gene differ at one end; a read error may be behind it. V gene TRBV10-3 combines with J gene TRBJ1-6; 9 bases map to TRBD1. The CDR3 is 15 residues long. CDR1 and CDR2 from the germline V gene are ENHRY and SYGVKD. For the CDR3, the DNA is TGTGCCATCAATGAGGCTGACAGGGGGAATTCACCCCTCCACTTT. Translating it yields CAINEADRGNSPLHF.